This T cell receptor beta chain was captured in a study of T-cell reconstitution after alpha-beta-depleted transplantation in children. Study observations and caveats: Several hundred graft clones that had expanded were reportedly the source of alpha-beta T cells about two months after transplant.

Preparing the TCRbeta library involved the use of unique molecular identifiers. MiXCR, applied by TCRdb to the PCR reads, yields one record per CDR3 protein. The table records under 750,000 distinct CDR3 sequences, around 23% of them present only once. This clonotype was seen ten or more times. Its antigen is as yet unknown. One junction end disagrees with the germline gene, perhaps due to a read error. This CDR3 region has 17 residues. The germline gives CDR1 SGHRS, CDR2 YFSETQ. The rearrangement links TRBV5-1 to TRBJ2-1; D is possibly TRBD2 (6 bases). The clonotype comes from a boy younger than two who had a stem cell transplant for acute myeloid leukemia, so the T cells may come from the graft donor. The material was PBMCs, mostly from graft donor cells, obtained 360 days after TCRalphabeta/CD19-depleted stem cell transplant. The CDR3 DNA reads as TGCGCCAGCACCTTGACCCCCCTAGCGTCCTACACTGATGAGCAGTTCTTC. Translating gives CASTLTPLASYTDEQFF.